This entry concerns a single T cell receptor beta chain. The data were taken from a study of shared clonotypes between healthy human individuals. Study at large: Samples came from two female and a few male donors aged 18 to 49.

Repertoires were generated with immunoSEQ multiplex PCR, while TCRdb's copy carries only in-frame clones and drops some. The sample has about 2 million clones, roughly 94% seen once. Donors were healthy HIV-negative adults without recent acute infections or vaccinations. The CD4+ fraction was divided into a CD45RA+ naive subset and a CD45RA-negative memory subset. The V gene lost 5 bases and the J gene lost 9 bases, with 17 bases spanning the gap. There are 13 residues in the CDR3. Germline loops: CDR1 GTSNPN, CDR2 SVGIG (reference sequence). This clonotype was obtained from a man aged 18-30 years in good health. The V call is TRBV30, the J call TRBJ2-1, with D tentatively TRBD2 (5 bases). Sequences were obtained from naive CD4+ T cells sorted from blood. Subset in this sample: CD45RA+ positively selected. The CDR3 reads CAWAGPNVGEQFF. DNA of the CDR3: TGTGCCTGGGCGGGCCCTAACGTAGGTGAGCAGTTCTTC.